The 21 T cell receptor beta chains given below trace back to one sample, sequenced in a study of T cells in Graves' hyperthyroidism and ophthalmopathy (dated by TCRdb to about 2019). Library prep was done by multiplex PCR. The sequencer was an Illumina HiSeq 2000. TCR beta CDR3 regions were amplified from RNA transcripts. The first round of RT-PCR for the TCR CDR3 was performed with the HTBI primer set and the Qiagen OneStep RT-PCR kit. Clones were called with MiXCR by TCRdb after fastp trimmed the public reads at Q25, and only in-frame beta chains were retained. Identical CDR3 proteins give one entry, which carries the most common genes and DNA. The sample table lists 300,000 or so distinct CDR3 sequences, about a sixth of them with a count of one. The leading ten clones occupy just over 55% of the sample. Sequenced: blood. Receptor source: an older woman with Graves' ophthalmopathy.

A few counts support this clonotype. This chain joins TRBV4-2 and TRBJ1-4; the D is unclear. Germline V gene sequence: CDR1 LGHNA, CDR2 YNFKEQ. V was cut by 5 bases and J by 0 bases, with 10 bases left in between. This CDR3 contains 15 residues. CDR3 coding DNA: TGTGCCAGCAGCGCTACAGCGGCAACTAATGAAAAACTGTTTTTT. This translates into CASSATAATNEKLFF.

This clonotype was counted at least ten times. CDR3 residues: CASSRASKNIQYF. DNA for the CDR3: TGTGCCAGCAGTCGGGCGTCCAAAAACATTCAGTACTTC. J is TRBJ2-4 and V is TRBV6-1; D is uncertain. Germline CDR1 reads MNHNS; CDR2 reads SASEGT. V was trimmed by 5 bases and J by 2 bases, leaving 7 bases between them. This CDR3 comprises 13 residues.

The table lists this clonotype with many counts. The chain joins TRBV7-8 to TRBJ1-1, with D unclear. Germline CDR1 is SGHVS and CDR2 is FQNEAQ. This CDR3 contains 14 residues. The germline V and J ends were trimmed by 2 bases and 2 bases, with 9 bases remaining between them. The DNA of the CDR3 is TGTGCCAGCAGCTTACTGGCCCCTAACACTGAAGCTTTCTTT. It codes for CASSLLAPNTEAFF.

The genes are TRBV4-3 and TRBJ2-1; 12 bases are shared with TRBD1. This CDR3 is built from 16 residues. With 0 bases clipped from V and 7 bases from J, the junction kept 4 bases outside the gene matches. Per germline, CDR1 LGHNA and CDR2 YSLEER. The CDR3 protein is CASSQDWGQGANEQFF. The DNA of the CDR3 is TGCGCCAGCAGCCAAGATTGGGGACAGGGGGCGAATGAGCAGTTCTTC.

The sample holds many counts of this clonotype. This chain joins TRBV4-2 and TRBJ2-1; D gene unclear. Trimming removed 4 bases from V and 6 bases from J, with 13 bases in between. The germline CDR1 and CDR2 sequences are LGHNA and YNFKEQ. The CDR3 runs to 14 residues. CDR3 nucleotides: TGTGCCAGCAGCCCGAGCGAGGTCGGCAATGAGCAGTTCTTC. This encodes CASSPSEVGNEQFF.

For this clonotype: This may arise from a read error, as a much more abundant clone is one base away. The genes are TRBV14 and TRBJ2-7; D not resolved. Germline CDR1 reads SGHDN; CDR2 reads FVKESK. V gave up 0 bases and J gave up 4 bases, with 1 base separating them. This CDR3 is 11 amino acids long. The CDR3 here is CASSQEYEQYF. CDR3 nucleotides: TGTGCCAGCAGCCAAGAATACGAGCAGTACTTC.

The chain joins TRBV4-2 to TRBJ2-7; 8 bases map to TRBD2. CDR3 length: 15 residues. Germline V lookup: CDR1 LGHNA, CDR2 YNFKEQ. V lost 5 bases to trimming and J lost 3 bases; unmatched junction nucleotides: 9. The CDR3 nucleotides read TGTGCCAGCAGCTCCGGGACTAGGTACTTCTACGAGCAGTACTTC. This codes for CASSSGTRYFYEQYF.

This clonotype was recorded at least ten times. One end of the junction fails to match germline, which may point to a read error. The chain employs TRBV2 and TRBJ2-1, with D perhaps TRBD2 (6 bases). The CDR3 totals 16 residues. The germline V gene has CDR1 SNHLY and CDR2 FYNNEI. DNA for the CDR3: TGTGCCAGCGGTGAGAATGGGCGGGATGTGTACAATGAGCAGTTCTTC. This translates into CASGENGRDVYNEQFF.

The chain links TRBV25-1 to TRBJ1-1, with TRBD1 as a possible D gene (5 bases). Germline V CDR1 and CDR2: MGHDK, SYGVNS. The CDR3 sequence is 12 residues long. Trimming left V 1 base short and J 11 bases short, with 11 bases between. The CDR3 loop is CASSELETAAFF. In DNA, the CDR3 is TGTGCCAGCAGTGAATTGGAGACAGCGGCTTTCTTT.

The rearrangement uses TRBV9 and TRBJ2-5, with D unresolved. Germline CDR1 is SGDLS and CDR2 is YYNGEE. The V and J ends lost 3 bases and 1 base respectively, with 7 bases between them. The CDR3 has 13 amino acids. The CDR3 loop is CASSAGPQETQYF. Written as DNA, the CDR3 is TGTGCCAGCAGCGCCGGCCCCCAAGAGACCCAGTACTTC.

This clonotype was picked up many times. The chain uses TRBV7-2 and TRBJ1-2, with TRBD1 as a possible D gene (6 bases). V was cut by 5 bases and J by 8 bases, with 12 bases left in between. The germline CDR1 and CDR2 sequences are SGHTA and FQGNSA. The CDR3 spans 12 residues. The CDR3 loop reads CASSEIQGGYTF. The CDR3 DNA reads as TGTGCCAGCAGCGAAATACAGGGAGGCTACACCTTC.

CDR3 in amino acids: CASSLGGGLGETQYF. CDR3 bases: TGCGCCAGCAGCTTGGGGGGGGGCCTGGGAGAGACCCAGTACTTC. V and J are TRBV5-1 and TRBJ2-5, with a tentative D call TRBD2 (7 bases). CDR3 length equals 15 residues. Germline V gene data show CDR1 as SGHRS and CDR2 as YFSETQ. V lost 0 bases, J lost 4 bases, and 13 bases lay in between.

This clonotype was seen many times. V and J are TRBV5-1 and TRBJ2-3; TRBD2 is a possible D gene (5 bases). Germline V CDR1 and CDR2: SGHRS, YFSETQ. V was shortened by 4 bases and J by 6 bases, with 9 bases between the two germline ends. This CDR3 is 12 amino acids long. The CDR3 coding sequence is TGCGCCAGCAGCATGACGGGGGATACGCAGTATTTT. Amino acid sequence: CASSMTGDTQYF.

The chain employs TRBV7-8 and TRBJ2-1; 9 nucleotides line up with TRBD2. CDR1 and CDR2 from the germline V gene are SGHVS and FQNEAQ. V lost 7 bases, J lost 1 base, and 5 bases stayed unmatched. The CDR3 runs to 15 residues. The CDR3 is CASKLGLASYNEQFF. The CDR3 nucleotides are TGTGCCAGCAAACTGGGACTAGCATCCTACAATGAGCAGTTCTTC.

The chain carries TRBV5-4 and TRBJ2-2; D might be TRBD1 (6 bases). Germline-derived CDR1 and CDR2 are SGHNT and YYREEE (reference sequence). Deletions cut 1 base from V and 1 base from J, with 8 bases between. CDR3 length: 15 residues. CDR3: CASSLKQGNTGELFF. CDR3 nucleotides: TGTGCCAGCAGCTTGAAACAGGGGAACACCGGGGAGCTGTTTTTT.

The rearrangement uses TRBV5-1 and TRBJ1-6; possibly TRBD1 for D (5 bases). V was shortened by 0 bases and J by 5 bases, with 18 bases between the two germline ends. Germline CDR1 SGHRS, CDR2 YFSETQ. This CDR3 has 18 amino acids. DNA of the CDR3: TGCGCCAGCAGCTTGGACTCCATAGCAGGGAGCCATAATTCACCCCTCCACTTT. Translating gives CASSLDSIAGSHNSPLHF.

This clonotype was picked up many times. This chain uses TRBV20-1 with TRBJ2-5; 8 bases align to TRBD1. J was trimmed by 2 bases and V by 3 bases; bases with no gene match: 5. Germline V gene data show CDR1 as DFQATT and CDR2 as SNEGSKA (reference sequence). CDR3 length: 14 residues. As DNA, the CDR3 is TGCAGTGCTAGCTGGACAGGGTCACAAGAGACCCAGTACTTC. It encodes CSASWTGSQETQYF.

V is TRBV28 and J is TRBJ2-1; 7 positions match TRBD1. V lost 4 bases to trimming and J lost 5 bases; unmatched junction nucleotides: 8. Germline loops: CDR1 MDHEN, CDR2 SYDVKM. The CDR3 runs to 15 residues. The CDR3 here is CASSSGTAIDNEQFF. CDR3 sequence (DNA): TGTGCCAGCAGTTCCGGGACAGCGATAGACAATGAGCAGTTCTTC.

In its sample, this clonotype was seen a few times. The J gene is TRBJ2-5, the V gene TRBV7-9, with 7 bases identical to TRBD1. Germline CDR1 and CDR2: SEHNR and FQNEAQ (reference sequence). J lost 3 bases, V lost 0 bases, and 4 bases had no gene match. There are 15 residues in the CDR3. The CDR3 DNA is TGTGCCAGCAGCTTAGCGTTCGGACAGGAAGAGACCCAGTACTTC. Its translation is CASSLAFGQEETQYF.

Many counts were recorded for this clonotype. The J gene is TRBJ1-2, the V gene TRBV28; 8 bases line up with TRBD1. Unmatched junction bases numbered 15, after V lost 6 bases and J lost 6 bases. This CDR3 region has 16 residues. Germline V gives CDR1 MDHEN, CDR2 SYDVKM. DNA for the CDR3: TGTGCCAGCAGACCTGGCGCGATCAGGGGGCGGCATGGCTACACCTTC. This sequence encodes CASRPGAIRGRHGYTF.

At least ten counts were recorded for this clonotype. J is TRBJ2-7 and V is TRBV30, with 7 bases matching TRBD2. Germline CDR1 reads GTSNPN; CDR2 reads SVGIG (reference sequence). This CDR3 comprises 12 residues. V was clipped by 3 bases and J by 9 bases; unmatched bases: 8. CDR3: CAWRLGGSVQYF. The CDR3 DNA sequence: TGTGCCTGGAGATTGGGGGGGAGCGTGCAGTACTTC.